Listed below are T cell receptor beta chains from one sample, sequenced in a study of a mutant IDH1 vaccine in newly diagnosed glioma. Sequenced by immunoSEQ multiplex PCR; TCRdb stores in-frame clones only, minus some. The sample lists about 54,000 clones, 84% occurring once. These TCRs' antigens remain unknown. The sample in question was PBMCs, obtained from a glioma patient whose treatment included an IDH1 peptide vaccine. All receptors come from a woman aged 18-29 years with glioma. The CDR3 runs from the conserved cysteine through the conserved F or W. The order of the fields is CDR3 protein, CDR3 DNA, clone size, D gene, V gene, J gene. The D gene is left open where the match is weak. Part of the rows lack a size; the others show once, few, many or a class for expanded clones.

CDR3: CASSDPGTGKETQYF; DNA: TGTGCCAGCAGTGACCCCGGGACAGGGAAAGAGACCCAGTACTTC; size: once; D: TRBD1; V: TRBV6-1; J: TRBJ2-5
CDR3: CASSLGAEEYF; DNA: TGTGCCAGCAGCTTGGGAGCGGAGGAGTATTTT; size: -; D: -; V: TRBV5-6; J: TRBJ2-3
CDR3: CASSLNLGVRGFF; DNA: TGTGCCAGCAGCCTAAATCTGGGGGTACGGGGTTTCTTT; size: -; D: -; V: TRBV27; J: TRBJ1-1
CDR3: CASSSGTAAYGYTF; DNA: TGTGCCAGCAGCTCCGGGACGGCGGCTTATGGCTACACCTTC; size: -; D: -; V: TRBV5-5; J: TRBJ1-2
CDR3: CASSVAGASYEQYF; DNA: TGTGCCAGCAGCGTAGCAGGGGCCTCCTACGAGCAGTACTTC; size: -; D: -; V: TRBV9; J: TRBJ2-7
CDR3: CASSLSNRFYNSPLHF; DNA: TGTGCCAGCAGCTTATCAAACAGATTCTATAATTCACCCCTCCACTTT; size: -; D: -; V: TRBV13; J: TRBJ1-6
CDR3: CASSPGGDEQYF; DNA: TGTGCCAGCAGTCCGGGGGGGGACGAGCAGTACTTC; size: -; D: TRBD2; V: TRBV9; J: TRBJ2-7
CDR3: CASSVTAGGNIQYF; DNA: TGTGCCAGCAGCGTAACGGCGGGTGGAAACATTCAGTACTTC; size: -; D: -; V: TRBV9; J: TRBJ2-4
CDR3: CASSLPQGANTGELFF; DNA: TGTGCCAGCAGTTTGCCCCAGGGGGCAAACACCGGGGAGCTGTTTTTT; size: -; D: TRBD1; V: TRBV28; J: TRBJ2-2
CDR3: CASGTGTAGNQPQHF; DNA: TGTGCCAGCGGAACTGGGACAGCCGGGAATCAGCCCCAGCATTTT; size: -; D: TRBD1; V: TRBV11-2; J: TRBJ1-5
CDR3: CASSVGFSDGDTQYF; DNA: TGTGCCAGCAGCGTAGGGTTTAGCGACGGGGATACGCAGTATTTT; size: -; D: -; V: TRBV9; J: TRBJ2-3
CDR3: CSARMVGMGSTDTQYF; DNA: TGCAGCGCCCGGATGGTAGGGATGGGATCCACAGATACGCAGTATTTT; size: -; D: -; V: TRBV29-1; J: TRBJ2-3
CDR3: CASRWTTSGISDTQYF; DNA: TGTGCCAGCAGATGGACCACTAGCGGGATCTCAGATACGCAGTATTTT; size: -; D: TRBD2; V: TRBV2; J: TRBJ2-3
CDR3: CASSQDWNSYEQYF; DNA: TGCGCCAGCAGCCAAGACTGGAACTCCTACGAGCAGTACTTC; size: few; D: -; V: TRBV4-1; J: TRBJ2-7
CDR3: CASRGDSGPGELFF; DNA: TGTGCCAGTAGGGGAGACTCGGGGCCCGGGGAGCTGTTTTTT; size: once; D: -; V: TRBV19; J: TRBJ2-2
CDR3: CASRQGGAGELFF; DNA: TGCGCCAGCAGACAGGGGGGAGCCGGGGAGCTGTTTTTT; size: -; D: TRBD1; V: TRBV5-1; J: TRBJ2-2
CDR3: CASRTQGANEKLFF; DNA: TGTGCCAGCAGAACCCAGGGGGCGAATGAAAAACTGTTTTTT; size: -; D: TRBD1; V: TRBV7-9; J: TRBJ1-4
CDR3: CASSTPTDPDDEQFF; DNA: TGCGCCAGCAGCACCCCCACTGACCCGGACGATGAGCAGTTCTTC; size: -; D: -; V: TRBV5-1; J: TRBJ2-1
CDR3: CASSLSSGYNTEAFF; DNA: TGTGCCAGCAGCCTCAGTTCAGGCTATAACACTGAAGCTTTCTTT; size: -; D: -; V: TRBV5-4; J: TRBJ1-1
CDR3: CASSPPPGNTEAFF; DNA: TGCGCCAGCAGCCCCCCCCCAGGGAACACTGAAGCTTTCTTT; size: once; D: -; V: TRBV5-1; J: TRBJ1-1
CDR3: CASLRTGNTEAFF; DNA: TGTGCCAGCCTCCGTACAGGGAACACTGAAGCTTTCTTT; size: few; D: -; V: TRBV6-6; J: TRBJ1-1
CDR3: CASSLRAPGQGAGANVLTF; DNA: TGTGCCAGCAGCTTAAGGGCCCCGGGACAGGGGGCTGGGGCCAACGTCCTGACTTTC; size: -; D: TRBD1; V: TRBV7-3; J: TRBJ2-6
CDR3: CASAMGRVSYEQYF; DNA: TGTGCCAGCGCTATGGGGCGGGTCTCCTACGAGCAGTACTTC; size: -; D: -; V: TRBV27; J: TRBJ2-7
CDR3: CASSFTGPVVTGSSYGQYF; DNA: TGTGCCAGCAGCTTCACCGGGCCAGTCGTAACAGGGAGCTCCTACGGGCAGTACTTC; size: -; D: -; V: TRBV7-8; J: TRBJ2-7
CDR3: CASSSGQGAVGELFF; DNA: TGTGCCAGCAGCTCGGGACAGGGGGCGGTCGGGGAGCTGTTTTTT; size: once; D: TRBD1; V: TRBV9; J: TRBJ2-2
CDR3: CASSPWGGAYEQYF; DNA: TGTGCCAGCAGCCCCTGGGGGGGGGCCTACGAGCAGTACTTC; size: -; D: TRBD2; V: TRBV27; J: TRBJ2-7
CDR3: CASSTGGSYEQYF; DNA: TGTGCCAGCAGCACCGGGGGATCCTACGAGCAGTACTTC; size: -; D: -; V: TRBV5-6; J: TRBJ2-7
CDR3: CASSRALAGGYEQYF; DNA: TGTGCCAGCAGCCGAGCTTTAGCGGGAGGTTATGAGCAGTACTTC; size: -; D: TRBD2; V: TRBV6-6; J: TRBJ2-7
CDR3: CASSPSGDSYNEQFF; DNA: TGTGCCAGCAGTCCTAGCGGGGACTCCTACAATGAGCAGTTCTTC; size: -; D: TRBD2; V: TRBV6-4; J: TRBJ2-1
CDR3: CASKQTPYSNQPQHF; DNA: TGTGCCAGCAAACAGACCCCTTATAGCAATCAGCCCCAGCATTTT; size: -; D: -; V: TRBV6-1; J: TRBJ1-5
CDR3: CASSPLARTDTQYF; DNA: TGCGCCAGCAGCCCTCTAGCGCGGACAGATACGCAGTATTTT; size: -; D: -; V: TRBV10-2; J: TRBJ2-3
CDR3: CASSRGTGGDEQYF; DNA: TGTGCCAGCAGCAGGGGGACAGGGGGCGACGAGCAGTACTTC; size: -; D: TRBD1; V: TRBV9; J: TRBJ2-7
CDR3: CASSYSGGALNTEAFF; DNA: TGTGCCAGCAGTTACTCGGGGGGGGCCTTGAACACTGAAGCTTTCTTT; size: -; D: -; V: TRBV6-5; J: TRBJ1-1
CDR3: CASSRILGDTQYF; DNA: TGCGCCAGCAGCCGAATACTAGGAGATACGCAGTATTTT; size: once; D: -; V: TRBV5-1; J: TRBJ2-3
CDR3: CASSILPGRRDYEQYF; DNA: TGTGCCAGTAGTATCCTGCCCGGCAGGAGGGACTACGAGCAGTACTTC; size: -; D: -; V: TRBV19; J: TRBJ2-7
CDR3: CAWRDWGGPNKETQYF; DNA: TGTGCCTGGAGGGACTGGGGTGGACCGAATAAAGAGACCCAGTACTTC; size: -; D: -; V: TRBV30; J: TRBJ2-5
CDR3: CASSPGWGNQPQHF; DNA: TGTGCCAGCAGTCCAGGTTGGGGGAATCAGCCCCAGCATTTT; size: -; D: -; V: TRBV28; J: TRBJ1-5
CDR3: CASSVGQGYNEQFF; DNA: TGTGCCAGCAGCGTCGGACAGGGCTACAATGAGCAGTTCTTC; size: -; D: TRBD1; V: TRBV9; J: TRBJ2-1
CDR3: CASSLVRSSGANVLTF; DNA: TGTGCCAGCAGCTTAGTCAGGTCCTCTGGGGCCAACGTCCTGACTTTC; size: -; D: -; V: TRBV7-9; J: TRBJ2-6
CDR3: CASRAWGGGETQYF; DNA: TGTGCCAGCAGGGCGTGGGGTGGAGGAGAGACCCAGTACTTC; size: -; D: -; V: TRBV6-5; J: TRBJ2-5
CDR3: CASSVGPGGYEQYF; DNA: TGTGCCAGCAGCGTAGGTCCCGGGGGGTACGAGCAGTACTTC; size: -; D: TRBD2; V: TRBV9; J: TRBJ2-7
CDR3: CAIRALAGNGELFF; DNA: TGTGCCATCAGGGCGTTGGCAGGGAACGGGGAGCTGTTTTTT; size: -; D: -; V: TRBV10-3; J: TRBJ2-2
CDR3: CASRGFMNTEAFF; DNA: TGTGCCAGCAGGGGTTTCATGAACACTGAAGCTTTCTTT; size: -; D: -; V: TRBV25-1; J: TRBJ1-1
CDR3: CASSLRVGRGHSYEQYF; DNA: TGTGCCAGCAGCTTGAGGGTCGGCAGGGGGCACTCCTACGAGCAGTACTTC; size: -; D: TRBD1; V: TRBV7-8; J: TRBJ2-7
CDR3: CASSLPTGGRETQYF; DNA: TGTGCCAGCAGTTTACCGACAGGGGGCAGAGAGACCCAGTACTTC; size: -; D: TRBD1; V: TRBV28; J: TRBJ2-5
CDR3: CASSFSGANTGELFF; DNA: TGTGCCAGCAGCTTTTCTGGGGCCAACACCGGGGAGCTGTTTTTT; size: few; D: -; V: TRBV7-9; J: TRBJ2-2